This TCR beta chain derives from a study of Graves' ophthalmopathy and Graves' hyperthyroidism. Study conclusions and caveats: With 65% to 71% sensitivity and roughly 72% specificity, the model predicted ophthalmopathy progression. Most thyroid clonotypes with frequency above 0.001 were detected in blood too. Separation of ophthalmopathy from stable hyperthyroidism was achieved by a 13-signature model, at around 90% sensitivity and roughly 81% specificity.

Amplification from RNA transcripts yielded the TCR beta CDR3 regions. Second-round multiplex PCR came after first-round RT-PCR with HTBI primers. TCRdb re-derived calls from the multiplex PCR reads in MiXCR, one entry per CDR3 protein. The sample holds roughly 600,000 distinct CDR3 sequences, under 40% seen once. Other autoimmune diseases, uncontrolled infections, pregnancy or lactation excluded patients from enrollment. Ten or more counts support this clonotype. Its target is not known. Germline V gene lookup returns CDR1 SQVTM and CDR2 ANQGSEA. The junction had 12 bases not matched to a gene; V was cut back by 5 bases and J by 7 bases. The CDR3 is 14 amino acids.

The TCR sequence derives from an adult man with Graves' hyperthyroidism. Sequenced sample: peripheral blood or thyroid tissue (not recorded which). This chain connects TRBV29-1 to TRBJ1-2; 8 nucleotides match TRBD1. Written as DNA, the CDR3 is TGCAGCGTTACCCGACAGGGGATTTTTCTTGGCTACACCTTC. Protein product: CSVTRQGIFLGYTF.